These T cell receptor beta chains were read from a single sample in a study of long-term antiretroviral therapy in people with HIV. The repertoire was sequenced with immunoSEQ multiplex PCR; TCRdb's copy has only in-frame clones and lacks some. Of fewer than 30,000 clones in the sample, 75% to 90% were seen once. Sequenced here: unsorted PBMCs, sampled roughly 2.7 years after starting antiretroviral therapy. These receptors originate from a man aged 25 to 40 with HIV. The CDR3 runs from the conserved cysteine through the conserved F or W. The D gene is left open where the match is weak. Expanded clones are given a class, and other clones once, few, many or no size at all.

clone_size: once; v_call: TRBV14; cdr3_length: 15; d_call: TRBD2; j_call: TRBJ2-1; cdr3_aa: CASSQVGGGRNEQFF; cdr3_nt: TGTGCCAGCAGCCAAGTTGGCGGGGGGCGCAATGAGCAGTTCTTC
clone_size: NA; v_call: TRBV5-1; cdr3_length: 16; d_call: TRBD1; j_call: TRBJ1-5; cdr3_aa: CASSAGTGNSNQPQHF; cdr3_nt: TGCGCCAGCAGCGCCGGGACAGGGAATAGCAATCAGCCCCAGCATTTT
clone_size: NA; v_call: TRBV18; cdr3_length: 15; d_call: TRBD2; j_call: TRBJ2-7; cdr3_aa: CASSPPMGLGYEQYF; cdr3_nt: TGTGCCAGCTCACCACCGATGGGACTAGGTTACGAGCAGTACTTC
clone_size: NA; v_call: TRBV5-4; cdr3_length: 16; d_call: NA; j_call: TRBJ2-1; cdr3_aa: CASSLSRDHSYNEQFF; cdr3_nt: TGTGCCAGCAGCTTGAGTCGGGACCACTCCTACAATGAGCAGTTCTTC
clone_size: NA; v_call: TRBV18; cdr3_length: 16; d_call: TRBD1; j_call: TRBJ2-2; cdr3_aa: CASSPPGQLNTGELFF; cdr3_nt: TGTGCCAGCTCACCTCCGGGACAGCTGAACACCGGGGAGCTGTTTTTT
clone_size: NA; v_call: TRBV11-2; cdr3_length: 14; d_call: NA; j_call: TRBJ1-4; cdr3_aa: CASSYGGINEKLFF; cdr3_nt: TGTGCCAGCAGCTATGGGGGGATTAATGAAAAACTGTTTTTT
clone_size: NA; v_call: TRBV7-2; cdr3_length: 13; d_call: NA; j_call: TRBJ1-3; cdr3_aa: CASNWGVGNTIYF; cdr3_nt: TGTGCCAGCAATTGGGGCGTCGGAAACACCATATATTTT
clone_size: NA; v_call: TRBV7-2; cdr3_length: 16; d_call: NA; j_call: TRBJ2-4; cdr3_aa: CASSPINGVAKNIQYF; cdr3_nt: TGTGCCAGCAGCCCCATTAACGGGGTAGCCAAAAACATTCAGTACTTC
clone_size: NA; v_call: TRBV2; cdr3_length: 15; d_call: TRBD2; j_call: TRBJ2-7; cdr3_aa: CASGGAASGSYEQYF; cdr3_nt: TGTGCCAGCGGGGGAGCGGCTAGCGGATCCTACGAGCAGTACTTC
clone_size: NA; v_call: TRBV7-9; cdr3_length: 15; d_call: NA; j_call: TRBJ1-6; cdr3_aa: CASSFIGGYDPPLHF; cdr3_nt: TGTGCCAGCAGCTTTATCGGGGGGTATGATCCACCCCTCCACTTT
clone_size: once; v_call: TRBV9; cdr3_length: 17; d_call: TRBD2; j_call: TRBJ2-3; cdr3_aa: CASSVDLAGGLTDTQYF; cdr3_nt: TGTGCCAGCAGCGTAGACCTAGCGGGGGGCCTCACAGATACGCAGTATTTT
clone_size: few; v_call: TRBV6-1; cdr3_length: 14; d_call: TRBD1; j_call: TRBJ1-6; cdr3_aa: CASSMGQGFGALHF; cdr3_nt: TGTGCCAGCAGTATGGGACAGGGTTTCGGGGCCCTCCACTTT
clone_size: NA; v_call: TRBV5-4; cdr3_length: 14; d_call: TRBD1; j_call: TRBJ1-1; cdr3_aa: CASSPGRGRTEAFF; cdr3_nt: TGTGCCAGCAGCCCCGGAAGGGGGCGGACTGAAGCTTTCTTT
clone_size: NA; v_call: TRBV6-5; cdr3_length: 14; d_call: TRBD1; j_call: TRBJ2-7; cdr3_aa: CASSYRDRVHEQYF; cdr3_nt: TGTGCCAGCAGTTACAGGGACAGGGTCCACGAGCAGTACTTC
clone_size: once; v_call: TRBV28; cdr3_length: 15; d_call: TRBD1; j_call: TRBJ1-4; cdr3_aa: CASAQSGTGEEKLFF; cdr3_nt: TGTGCCAGCGCCCAGTCCGGGACAGGGGAGGAAAAACTGTTTTTT
clone_size: NA; v_call: TRBV30; cdr3_length: 15; d_call: TRBD1; j_call: TRBJ1-5; cdr3_aa: CAWSRDRGTHQPQHF; cdr3_nt: TGTGCCTGGAGCCGGGACAGGGGTACCCATCAGCCCCAGCATTTT
clone_size: NA; v_call: TRBV9; cdr3_length: 16; d_call: NA; j_call: TRBJ2-3; cdr3_aa: CASSVVGSTSTDTQYF; cdr3_nt: TGTGCCAGCAGCGTAGTGGGCTCTACTAGCACAGATACGCAGTATTTT
clone_size: NA; v_call: TRBV11-3; cdr3_length: 15; d_call: TRBD2; j_call: TRBJ2-1; cdr3_aa: CASSFYSGGWNEQFF; cdr3_nt: TGTGCCAGCAGCTTCTATAGCGGGGGATGGAATGAGCAGTTCTTC
clone_size: NA; v_call: TRBV7-2; cdr3_length: 13; d_call: NA; j_call: TRBJ1-1; cdr3_aa: CASSPRTATEAFF; cdr3_nt: TGTGCCAGCAGCCCCCGGACGGCTACTGAAGCTTTCTTT
clone_size: NA; v_call: TRBV19; cdr3_length: 16; d_call: NA; j_call: TRBJ2-7; cdr3_aa: CASSISPPGLVYEQYF; cdr3_nt: TGTGCCAGTAGTATATCCCCCCCGGGACTGGTCTACGAGCAGTACTTC
clone_size: once; v_call: TRBV29-1; cdr3_length: 14; d_call: TRBD2; j_call: TRBJ2-2; cdr3_aa: CSVPGLGNTGELFF; cdr3_nt: TGCAGCGTCCCCGGACTAGGGAACACCGGGGAGCTGTTTTTT
clone_size: NA; v_call: TRBV4-3; cdr3_length: 15; d_call: NA; j_call: TRBJ2-7; cdr3_aa: CASSHDRNSAYEQYF; cdr3_nt: TGCGCCAGCAGCCACGACAGGAATTCTGCCTACGAGCAGTACTTC
clone_size: once; v_call: TRBV7-2; cdr3_length: 15; d_call: TRBD1; j_call: TRBJ1-1; cdr3_aa: CASRSTGAMNTEAFF; cdr3_nt: TGTGCCAGCAGGTCGACAGGGGCGATGAACACTGAAGCTTTCTTT
clone_size: NA; v_call: TRBV15; cdr3_length: 14; d_call: NA; j_call: TRBJ2-1; cdr3_aa: CATSRDPGWNEQFF; cdr3_nt: TGTGCCACCAGCAGAGATCCAGGGTGGAATGAGCAGTTCTTC
clone_size: once; v_call: TRBV7-9; cdr3_length: 16; d_call: NA; j_call: TRBJ2-4; cdr3_aa: CASSSDGILAKNIQYF; cdr3_nt: TGTGCCAGCAGCTCCGACGGAATACTAGCCAAAAACATTCAGTACTTC
clone_size: NA; v_call: TRBV5-6; cdr3_length: 12; d_call: NA; j_call: TRBJ2-7; cdr3_aa: CASSLRGGEQYF; cdr3_nt: TGTGCCAGCAGCTTGAGGGGGGGCGAGCAGTACTTC
clone_size: NA; v_call: TRBV11-3; cdr3_length: 13; d_call: NA; j_call: TRBJ2-1; cdr3_aa: CASSKNSGNEQFF; cdr3_nt: TGTGCCAGCAGTAAAAATAGTGGGAATGAGCAGTTCTTC
clone_size: NA; v_call: TRBV12-5; cdr3_length: 14; d_call: NA; j_call: TRBJ1-5; cdr3_aa: CAIGKGDGNQPQHF; cdr3_nt: TGTGCTATTGGAAAGGGTGACGGCAATCAGCCCCAGCATTTT